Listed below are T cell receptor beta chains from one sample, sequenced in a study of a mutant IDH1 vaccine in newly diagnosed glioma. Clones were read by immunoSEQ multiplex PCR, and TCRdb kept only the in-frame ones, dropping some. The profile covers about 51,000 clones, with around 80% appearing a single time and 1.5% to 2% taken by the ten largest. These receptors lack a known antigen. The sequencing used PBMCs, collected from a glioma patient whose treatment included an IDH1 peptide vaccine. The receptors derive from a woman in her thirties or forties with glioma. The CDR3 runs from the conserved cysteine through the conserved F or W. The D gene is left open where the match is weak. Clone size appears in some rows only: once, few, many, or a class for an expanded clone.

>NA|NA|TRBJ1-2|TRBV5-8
TGTGCCAGCAGCTTGGGCGTAGTGGACGGCTACACCTTC
CASSLGVVDGYTF
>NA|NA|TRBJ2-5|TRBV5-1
TGCGCCAGCACCAACAGCGTGGGACAAGAGACCCAGTACTTC
CASTNSVGQETQYF
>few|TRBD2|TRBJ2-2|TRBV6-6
TGTGCCAGCAGGCCTAGCGGAGACACCGGGGAGCTGTTTTTT
CASRPSGDTGELFF
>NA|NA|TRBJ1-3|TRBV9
TGTGCCAGCAGCGTAAGACAGTCTGGAAACACCATATATTTT
CASSVRQSGNTIYF
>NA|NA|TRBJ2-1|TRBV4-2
TGTGCCAGCAGCCAAGATTTGGGTCATAGGGAGACAAATGAGCAGTTCTTC
CASSQDLGHRETNEQFF
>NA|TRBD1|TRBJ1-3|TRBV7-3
TGTGCCAGCAGCCGGACAGGGGCTGGAAACACCATATATTTT
CASSRTGAGNTIYF
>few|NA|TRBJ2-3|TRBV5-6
TGTGCCAGCAGCGGATCCAGGGGAAAGGGAGATACGCAGTATTTT
CASSGSRGKGDTQYF
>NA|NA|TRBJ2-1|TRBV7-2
TGTGCCAGCAGCCTAACCGGGACACTTCCGTCATTCTTC
CASSLTGTLPSFF
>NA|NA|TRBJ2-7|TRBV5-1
TGCGCCAGCAGCTTGGTCGGCCCGAGCTCCTACGAGCAGTACTTC
CASSLVGPSSYEQYF
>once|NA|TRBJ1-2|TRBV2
TGTGCCAGCAGCACCTGGGGCCAGGGGAAAAACTATGGCTACACCTTC
CASSTWGQGKNYGYTF
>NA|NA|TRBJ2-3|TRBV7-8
TGTGCCAGCAGCTTGCCAGGGGATACGCAGTATTTT
CASSLPGDTQYF
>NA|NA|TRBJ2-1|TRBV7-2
TGTGCCAGCAGCCAAACTAGCGAGGGGGCCAATGAGCAGTTCTTC
CASSQTSEGANEQFF
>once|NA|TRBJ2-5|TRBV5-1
TGCGCCAGCAGCTTGTCGGGGAGTCCCGAAGAGACCCAGTACTTC
CASSLSGSPEETQYF
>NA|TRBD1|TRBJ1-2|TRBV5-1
TGCGCCAGCAGCCCAGGGACAGGGGGCCCCGGTTCCTATGGCTACACCTTC
CASSPGTGGPGSYGYTF
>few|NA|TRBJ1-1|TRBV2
TGTGCCAGCAGTTTGGACAGTCCGAAAAACACTGAAGCTTTCTTT
CASSLDSPKNTEAFF
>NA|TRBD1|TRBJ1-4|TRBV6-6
TGTGCCAGCAGTTTATCGGGACAGGTCAATGAAAAACTGTTTTTT
CASSLSGQVNEKLFF
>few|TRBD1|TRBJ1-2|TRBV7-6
TGTGCCAGCAGCTTAGCCGGGACAGGGTGGGATGGCTACACCTTC
CASSLAGTGWDGYTF
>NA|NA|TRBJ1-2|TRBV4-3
TGCGCCAGCAGCCAAGAAGGAGGACAAACCTATGGCTACACCTTC
CASSQEGGQTYGYTF
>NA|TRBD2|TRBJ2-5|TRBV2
TGTGCCAGCAGCCCCGGGGGGGGCGGAGAGACCCAGTACTTC
CASSPGGGGETQYF
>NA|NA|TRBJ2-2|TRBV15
TGTGCCACCAGCTTGAAGGGGGGTACCGGGGAGCTGTTTTTT
CATSLKGGTGELFF
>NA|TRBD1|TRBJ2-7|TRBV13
TGTGCCAGCAGCTCCTGGGACAGACCCTACGAGCAGTACTTC
CASSSWDRPYEQYF
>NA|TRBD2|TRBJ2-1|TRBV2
TGTGCCAGCACTCGGGGGGAGGCCTCCAATGAGCAGTTCTTC
CASTRGEASNEQFF
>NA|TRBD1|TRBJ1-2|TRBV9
TGTGCCAGCAGCGTAGCGGCCTGGGGACAGACTAACTATGGCTACACCTTC
CASSVAAWGQTNYGYTF
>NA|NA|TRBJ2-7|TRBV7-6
TGTGCCAGCAGCTTACAATCGTACTCCTACGAGCAGTACTTC
CASSLQSYSYEQYF
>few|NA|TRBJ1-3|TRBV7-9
TGTGCCAGCAGGAGGGATGCTGGAAACACCATATATTTT
CASRRDAGNTIYF
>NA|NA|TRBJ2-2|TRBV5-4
TGTGCCAGCAGCTCCACAGGGAACACCGGGGAGCTGTTTTTT
CASSSTGNTGELFF
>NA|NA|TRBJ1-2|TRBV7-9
TGTGCCAGCAGCTTCGGGGCTGGCTACACCTTC
CASSFGAGYTF
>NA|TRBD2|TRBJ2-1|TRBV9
TGTGCCAGCAGCGAGACTAGCGGGGGGGCCATCTCCTACAATGAGCAGTTCTTC
CASSETSGGAISYNEQFF
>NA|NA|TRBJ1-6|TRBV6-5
TGTGCCAGCAGTGGCCCGGGGATATTTAATTCACCCCTCCACTTT
CASSGPGIFNSPLHF
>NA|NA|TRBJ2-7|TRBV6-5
TGTGCCAGCCAGTTAACGGGCAGGGTCGAATACGAGCAGTACTTC
CASQLTGRVEYEQYF
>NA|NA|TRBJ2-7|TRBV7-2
TGTGCCAGCAGCTCCCCGGAGAGTTACGAGCAGTACTTC
CASSSPESYEQYF
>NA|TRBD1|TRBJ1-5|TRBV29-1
TGCAGCGTTCGGACAGGACGGTATGGACAGCCCCAGCATTTT
CSVRTGRYGQPQHF
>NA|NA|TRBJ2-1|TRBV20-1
TGCAGTGCTAACCGCGGCAATGAGCAGTTCTTC
CSANRGNEQFF
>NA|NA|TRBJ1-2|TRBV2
TGTGCCAGCAGTGAACGGTCCAGGGGCTTAGGGGGCTACACCTTC
CASSERSRGLGGYTF
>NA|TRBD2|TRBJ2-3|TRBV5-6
TGTGCCAGCAGCTCCGGGACTAGCGGCACAGATACGCAGTATTTT
CASSSGTSGTDTQYF
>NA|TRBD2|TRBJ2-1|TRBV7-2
TGTGCCAGCAGCTTAGCGGTACTAGCGGGGGGAGTCAATGAGCAGTTCTTC
CASSLAVLAGGVNEQFF
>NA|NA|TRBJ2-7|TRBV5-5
TGTGCCAGCAGCGCCACACGGGACTCCTCCTACGAGCAGTACTTC
CASSATRDSSYEQYF
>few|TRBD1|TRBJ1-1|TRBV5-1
TGCGCCAGCAGCATGGGACAGACGAACACTGAAGCTTTCTTT
CASSMGQTNTEAFF
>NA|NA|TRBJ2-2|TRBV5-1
TGCGCCAGCAGCTCATTGGCGGGGAACACCGGGGAGCTGTTTTTT
CASSSLAGNTGELFF
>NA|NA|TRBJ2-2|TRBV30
TGTGCCGCGGGGGCCGCGCCCGGGGAGCTGTTTTTT
CAAGAAPGELFF
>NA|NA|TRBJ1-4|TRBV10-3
TGTGCCATCAGTGACCTGGAATGGGAAAAACTGTTTTTT
CAISDLEWEKLFF